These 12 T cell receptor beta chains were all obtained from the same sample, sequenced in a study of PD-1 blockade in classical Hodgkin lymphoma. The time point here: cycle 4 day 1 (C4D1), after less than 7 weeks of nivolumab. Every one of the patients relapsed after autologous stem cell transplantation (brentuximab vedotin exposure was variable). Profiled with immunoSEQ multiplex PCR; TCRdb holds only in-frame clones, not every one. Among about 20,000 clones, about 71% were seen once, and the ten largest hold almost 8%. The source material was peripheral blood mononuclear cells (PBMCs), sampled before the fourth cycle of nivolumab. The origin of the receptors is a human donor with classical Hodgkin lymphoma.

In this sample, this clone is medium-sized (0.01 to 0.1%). The chain's CDR3 is CASSFPDPGTSGYTF. The CDR3 region has the DNA TGTGCCAGCAGTTTCCCCGATCCAGGGACGAGTGGCTACACCTTC. V and J are TRBV6-6 and TRBJ1-2; D possibly corresponds to TRBD1 (5 bases). In germline, CDR1 is MNHNY, CDR2 SVGAGI (reference sequence). V was cut by 4 bases and J by 7 bases, with 19 bases left in between. This CDR3 is built from 15 residues.

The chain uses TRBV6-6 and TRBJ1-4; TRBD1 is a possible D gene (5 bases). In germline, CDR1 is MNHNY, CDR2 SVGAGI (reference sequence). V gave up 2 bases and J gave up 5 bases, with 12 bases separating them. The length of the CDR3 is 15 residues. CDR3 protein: CASSYTWGANEKLFF. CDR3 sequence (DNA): TGTGCCAGCAGTTACACTTGGGGCGCAAATGAAAAACTGTTTTTT.

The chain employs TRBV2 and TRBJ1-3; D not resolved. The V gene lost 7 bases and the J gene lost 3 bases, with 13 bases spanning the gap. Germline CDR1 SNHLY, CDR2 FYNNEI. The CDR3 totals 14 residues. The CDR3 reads CASILLGDGNTIYF. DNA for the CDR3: TGTGCCAGCATTTTACTGGGAGATGGAAACACCATATATTTT.

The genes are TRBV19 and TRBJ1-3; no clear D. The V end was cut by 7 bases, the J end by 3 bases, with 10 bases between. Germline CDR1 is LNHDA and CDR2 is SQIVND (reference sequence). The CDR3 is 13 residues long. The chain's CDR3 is CASTAKDGNTIYF. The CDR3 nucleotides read TGTGCCAGTACTGCAAAGGATGGAAACACCATATATTTT.

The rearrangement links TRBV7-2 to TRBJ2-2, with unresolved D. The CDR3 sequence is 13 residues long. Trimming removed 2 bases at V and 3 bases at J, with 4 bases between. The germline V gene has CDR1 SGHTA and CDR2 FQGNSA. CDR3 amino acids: CASSLSYTGELFF. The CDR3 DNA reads TGTGCCAGCAGCTTAAGTTACACCGGGGAGCTGTTTTTT.

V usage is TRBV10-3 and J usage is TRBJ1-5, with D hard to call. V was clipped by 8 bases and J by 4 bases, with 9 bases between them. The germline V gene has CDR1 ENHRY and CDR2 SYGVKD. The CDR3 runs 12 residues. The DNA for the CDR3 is TGTGCCATCGCTGGGGTTAATCAGCCCCAGCATTTT. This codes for CAIAGVNQPQHF.

This CDR3 reads CASSARLEGYTF. The CDR3 DNA reads as TGTGCCAGCAGTGCAAGGTTAGAGGGCTACACCTTC. The chain uses TRBV2 and TRBJ1-2; D is undetermined. CDR1 is SNHLY, CDR2 FYNNEI, per germline. The CDR3 totals 12 residues. V was cut by 4 bases and J by 8 bases, with 11 bases left in between.

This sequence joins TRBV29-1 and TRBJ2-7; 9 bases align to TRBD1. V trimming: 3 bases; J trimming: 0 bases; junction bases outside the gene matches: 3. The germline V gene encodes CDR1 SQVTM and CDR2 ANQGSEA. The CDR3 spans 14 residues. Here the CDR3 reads CSVEDRGYSYEQYF. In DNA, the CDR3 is TGCAGCGTTGAGGACAGGGGCTACTCCTACGAGCAGTACTTC.

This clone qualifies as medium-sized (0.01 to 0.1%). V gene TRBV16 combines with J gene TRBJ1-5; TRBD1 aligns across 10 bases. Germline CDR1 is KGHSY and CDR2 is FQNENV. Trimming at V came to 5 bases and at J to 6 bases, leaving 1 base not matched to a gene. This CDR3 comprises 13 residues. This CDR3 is CASSWDRGQPQHF. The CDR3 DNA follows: TGTGCCAGCAGCTGGGACAGGGGTCAGCCCCAGCATTTT.

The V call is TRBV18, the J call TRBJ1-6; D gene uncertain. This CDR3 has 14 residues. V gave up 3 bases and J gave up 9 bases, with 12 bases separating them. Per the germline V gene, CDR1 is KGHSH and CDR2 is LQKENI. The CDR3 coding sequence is TGTGCCAGCTCACCCCCGAATCCTGGTTCACCCCTCCACTTT. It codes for CASSPPNPGSPLHF.

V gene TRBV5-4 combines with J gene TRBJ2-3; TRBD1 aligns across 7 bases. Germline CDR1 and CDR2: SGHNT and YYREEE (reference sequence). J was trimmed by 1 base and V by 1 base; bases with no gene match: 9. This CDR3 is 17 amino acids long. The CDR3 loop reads CASSLLLQGKGTDTQYF. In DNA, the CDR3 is TGTGCCAGCAGCTTGTTGTTACAGGGGAAGGGCACAGATACGCAGTATTTT.

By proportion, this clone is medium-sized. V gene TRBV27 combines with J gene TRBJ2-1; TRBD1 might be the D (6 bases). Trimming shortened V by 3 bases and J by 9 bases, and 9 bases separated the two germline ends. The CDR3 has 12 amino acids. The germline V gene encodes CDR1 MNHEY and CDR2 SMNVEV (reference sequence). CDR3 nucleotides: TGTGCCAGCAGTTTTCAGGGGAGTGAGCAGTTCTTC. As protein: CASSFQGSEQFF.